This TCR beta chain was obtained from a study of blood T cell repertoires in COVID-19. CDR3 length: 14 residues. Germline CDR1 MNHNY, CDR2 SVGAGI (reference sequence). V dropped 4 bases and J dropped 4; count of bases not matched to a gene: 6. Only in-frame clones appear in the TCRdb table, and some are missing; sequencing was by immunoSEQ multiplex PCR. The table lists about 76,000 clones, around nine tenths of them singletons. The J gene is TRBJ1-2, the V gene TRBV6-6; 7 nucleotides agree with TRBD1. The source material was peripheral blood. This TCR derives from a man aged 45-65 years with active COVID-19. CDR3 DNA sequence: TGTGCCAGCAGTTCGCCGGGACAGCCCTATGGCTACACCTTC. Amino acids: CASSSPGQPYGYTF.